Below are 20 T cell receptor beta chains sequenced from a single sample in a study of regulatory T cells in long-lasting Graves disease. Building the TCR beta libraries relied on iRepertoire HTBI primers, and CDR3 regions underwent Arm-PCR. In TCRdb, the multiplex PCR reads were re-called with MiXCR into one record per CDR3 protein. The profile covers a few hundred thousand distinct CDR3 sequences, with 23% appearing a single time and approximately 26% taken by the ten largest. The time point: persistent/refractory GD, antithyroid drugs over 5 years with positive TRAb. Generation of the TCR library employed RNA extracted from PBMCs. Material: peripheral blood mononuclear cells (PBMCs), obtained when the disease was refractory, from a patient treated with antithyroid drugs. The receptors here all came from a female donor with Graves disease.

This clonotype has a count of ten or more. The chain recombines TRBV5-1 with TRBJ2-7, with D possibly matching TRBD2 (6 bases). V was clipped by 0 bases and J by 7 bases, with 14 bases between them. Germline V lookup: CDR1 SGHRS, CDR2 YFSETQ. The length of the CDR3 is 14 residues. CDR3 nucleotide sequence: TGCGCCAGCAGCTTGGAGGCAGGGAGGAGTGAGCAGTACTTC. It translates to CASSLEAGRSEQYF. The full variable domain, with the rest looked up from reference TRBV5-1 and TRBJ2-7, is KAGVTQTPRYLIKTRGQQVTLSCSPISGHRSVSWYQQTPGQGLQFLFEYFSETQRNKGNFPGRFSGRQFSNSRSEMNVSTLELGDSALYLCASSLEAGRSEQYFGPGTRLTVT.

J is TRBJ2-4 and V is TRBV10-3; D uncertain. The CDR3 has 13 residues. The V gene lost 2 bases and the J gene lost 1 base, with 3 bases spanning the gap. In germline, CDR1 is ENHRY, CDR2 SYGVKD. CDR3 nucleotides: TGTGCCATCAGTGAGCGTGCCAAAAACATTCAGTACTTC. Translating it yields CAISERAKNIQYF.

This clonotype was recorded many times. J is TRBJ2-7 and V is TRBV7-2; D not resolved. This CDR3 has 11 amino acids. Germline CDR1 SGHTA, CDR2 FQGNSA. Trimming left V 8 bases short and J 5 bases short, with 10 bases between. The CDR3 region has the DNA TGTGCCAGCCGGACGAGCCACGAGCAGTACTTC. Translating gives CASRTSHEQYF.

There are many counts of this clonotype. The rearrangement uses TRBV19 and TRBJ2-7, with 8 bases fitting TRBD1. V shed 4 bases and J 2 bases; nucleotides not matched to a gene: 4. CDR3 length: 14 amino acids. From germline, CDR1 is LNHDA and CDR2 SQIVND (reference sequence). The CDR3 here is CASSTGQGAYEQYF. The CDR3, as DNA: TGTGCCAGTAGTACCGGACAGGGAGCCTACGAGCAGTACTTC.

The chain uses TRBV7-9 and TRBJ1-1; tentative D call: TRBD1 (5 bases). The CDR3 is 14 residues long. Trimming removed 0 bases at V and 11 bases at J, with 16 bases between. Per germline, CDR1 SEHNR and CDR2 FQNEAQ (reference sequence). The DNA of the CDR3 is TGTGCCAGCAGCTTAGCCGACATTCGGGGCGTGGCTTTCTTT. Amino acid sequence: CASSLADIRGVAFF. The entire variable domain, with the rest obtained from reference TRBV7-9 and TRBJ1-1, is as follows: DTGVSQNPRHKITKRGQNVTFRCDPISEHNRLYWYRQTLGQGPEFLTYFQNEAQLEKSRLLSDRFSAERPKGSFSTLEIQRTEQGDSAMYLCASSLADIRGVAFFGQGTRLTVV.

This clonotype was observed at least ten times. The chain recombines TRBV10-3 with TRBJ1-2; the D gene is possibly TRBD1 (6 bases). V lost 3 bases and J 1 base, leaving 12 bases between the germline ends. CDR1 is ENHRY and CDR2 is SYGVKD in the germline V gene. The CDR3 extends over 15 amino acids. In nucleotides, the CDR3 is TGTGCCATCAGTGAAGGGCAGGGGATTAACTATGGCTACACCTTC. Amino acids: CAISEGQGINYGYTF.

The sample holds a few counts of this clonotype. J is TRBJ1-2 and V is TRBV10-3, with D tentatively TRBD1 (5 bases). Germline assignment: CDR1 ENHRY and CDR2 SYGVKD. The CDR3 is made up of 13 amino acids. Trimming cost V 10 bases and J 5 bases, with 17 bases left between them. CDR3 DNA sequence: TGTGCCACCTTGTCGGGGGGTAAATATGGCTACACCTTC. It translates to CATLSGGKYGYTF.

This clonotype was recorded only once. The gene calls are TRBV27 and TRBJ2-3, with unresolved D. Germline CDR1 is MNHEY and CDR2 is SMNVEV (reference sequence). The CDR3 consists of 13 residues. Trimming took 4 bases from V and 2 from J, leaving 7 bases between them. CDR3 sequence: CASSSQITDTQYF. The CDR3 region has the DNA TGTGCCAGCAGTTCCCAAATCACAGATACGCAGTATTTT.

This clonotype was seen only a few times. This chain connects TRBV29-1 to TRBJ2-7, with 12 bases aligning to TRBD2. This CDR3 contains 14 residues. V dropped 7 bases and J dropped 4; count of bases not matched to a gene: 8. Germline V gives CDR1 SQVTM, CDR2 ANQGSEA. CDR3 in amino acids: CSAGTTSGSYEQYF. CDR3 coding DNA: TGCAGCGCTGGAACGACTAGCGGGAGTTACGAGCAGTACTTC.

V is TRBV20-1 and J is TRBJ1-6; 8 nucleotides align to TRBD1. The CDR3 contains 15 residues. The V gene's germline CDR1 is DFQATT and CDR2 SNEGSKA (reference sequence). V gave up 0 bases and J gave up 10 bases; unmatched junction bases: 8. This CDR3 reads CSARDSGRGRSPLHF. The CDR3 DNA reads TGCAGTGCTAGAGATTCGGGCAGGGGGCGATCACCCCTCCACTTT.

The genes are TRBV30 and TRBJ2-7; D might be TRBD1 (5 bases). The CDR3 consists of 14 residues. The V and J ends lost 3 bases and 0 bases respectively, with 12 bases between them. Per the germline V gene, CDR1 is GTSNPN and CDR2 is SVGIG (reference sequence). The CDR3 DNA follows: TGTGCCTGGAGGCAGGGTTGGGGCTCCTACGAGCAGTACTTC. This gives the protein CAWRQGWGSYEQYF.

V is TRBV28 and J is TRBJ2-1; the D gene is possibly TRBD1 (5 bases). The germline CDR1 and CDR2 sequences are MDHEN and SYDVKM. V was clipped by 7 bases and J by 7 bases, with 14 bases between them. The CDR3 spans 13 residues. In nucleotides, the CDR3 is TGTGCCAGCAAAGGTCCAGGGATGAATGAGCAGTTCTTC. Translating it yields CASKGPGMNEQFF.

The V and J genes are TRBV19 and TRBJ1-2; D uncertain. Trimming pared 5 bases from V and 7 bases from J, leaving 14 bases between. CDR3 length: 13 residues. Germline V CDR1 and CDR2: LNHDA, SQIVND (reference sequence). The CDR3 bases are TGTGCCAGTAGTGGATGGCCGTTTGGTGGCTACACCTTC. Protein sequence: CASSGWPFGGYTF.

The chain joins TRBV11-3 to TRBJ2-3, with TRBD1 matching over 9 bases. Germline V gene lookup returns CDR1 SGHNT and CDR2 YENEEA. The CDR3 extends over 16 amino acids. J gave up 7 bases and V 2 bases, and 10 bases lay outside the gene matches. DNA of the CDR3: TGTGCCAGCAGCTTATTCCCCTGGACAGGGGAGAATACGCAGTATTTT. This translates into CASSLFPWTGENTQYF. The full variable domain, rest sourced from reference TRBV11-3 and TRBJ2-3, is EAGVVQSPRYKIIEKKQPVAFWCNPISGHNTLYWYLQNLGQGPELLIRYENEEAVDDSQLPKDRFSAERLKGVDSTLKIQPAELGDSAVYLCASSLFPWTGENTQYFGPGTRLTVL.

This chain joins TRBV29-1 and TRBJ1-1; 8 bases fit TRBD1. CDR1 is SQVTM and CDR2 is ANQGSEA in the germline V gene. This CDR3 is built from 11 residues. Trimming at V came to 7 bases and at J to 6 bases, leaving 4 bases not matched to a gene. The CDR3 sequence: CSALQGAEAFF. DNA for the CDR3: TGCAGCGCCCTACAGGGGGCTGAAGCTTTCTTT.

Ten or more counts support this clonotype. This chain connects TRBV28 to TRBJ1-1, with D possibly TRBD1 on 5 matching bases. Germline CDR1 and CDR2: MDHEN and SYDVKM. The germline V and J ends were trimmed by 3 bases and 9 bases, with 17 bases remaining between them. CDR3 length: 14 amino acids. Written as DNA, the CDR3 is TGTGCCAGCAGTTTGGCCCTCGGGGCATCTCAAGCTTTCTTT. Protein sequence: CASSLALGASQAFF.

V and J are TRBV28 and TRBJ2-2; 15 bases line up with TRBD2. The V and J ends lost 8 bases and 4 bases, in that order; junction bases with no gene match: 2. The CDR3 is 15 amino acids. Germline CDR1 and CDR2: MDHEN and SYDVKM. This chain's CDR3 is CASQGLAGGTGELFF. DNA of the CDR3: TGTGCCAGCCAGGGACTAGCGGGAGGCACCGGGGAGCTGTTTTTT. Looking up the rest from reference TRBV28 and TRBJ2-2 gives the full variable domain: DVKVTQSSRYLVKRTGEKVFLECVQDMDHENMFWYRQDPGLGLRLIYFSYDVKMKEKGDIPEGYSVSREKKERFSLILESASTNQTSMYLCASQGLAGGTGELFFGEGSRLTVL.

This clonotype has ten or more counts. The chain combines TRBV12-3 or TRBV12-4 with TRBJ1-5, with D unresolved. Trimming stripped 8 bases from V and 0 bases from J, with 20 bases between. CDR3 length: 17 amino acids. This CDR3 is CASAFWVGGNSNQPQHF. The DNA of the CDR3 is TGTGCCAGCGCGTTCTGGGTGGGAGGGAATAGCAATCAGCCCCAGCATTTT.

The sample holds a few counts of this clonotype. The V gene is TRBV28, the J gene TRBJ1-5, with D possibly being TRBD1 (5 bases). The CDR3 consists of 15 residues. From germline, CDR1 is MDHEN and CDR2 SYDVKM. Trimming pared 4 bases from V and 8 bases from J, leaving 18 bases between. CDR3 sequence: CASSSPGQGSEPQHF. The DNA of the CDR3 is TGTGCCAGCAGTTCCCCGGGTCAGGGTTCGGAGCCCCAGCATTTT.

This clonotype was observed a few times. The genes are TRBV11-1 and TRBJ2-1, with TRBD2 matching over 8 bases. This CDR3 spans 14 amino acids. Looked up from germline, CDR1 is SGHAT and CDR2 is FQDESV (reference sequence). The V segment lost 3 bases and the J segment 7 bases; nucleotides outside the gene matches: 5. CDR3 sequence: CASSFVAGRNEQFF. CDR3 coding DNA: TGTGCCAGCAGCTTTGTAGCGGGACGAAATGAGCAGTTCTTC.